Each of the 17 T cell receptor beta chains below was sequenced from the same sample in a study of T cell responses to AZD1222 COVID-19 vaccine. Profiled with immunoSEQ multiplex PCR; TCRdb holds only in-frame clones, not every one. The table shows more than 75,000 clones, with 80% to 90% occurring only once. The sample was peripheral blood, taken on day 0 of AZD1222 vaccination. Source of these receptors: an adult in good health.

The gene calls are TRBV2 and TRBJ2-5; weak D call: TRBD2 (5 bases). Germline V gives CDR1 SNHLY, CDR2 FYNNEI. The CDR3 spans 13 residues. V was trimmed by 6 bases and J by 5 bases, leaving 13 bases between them. The CDR3 nucleotides read TGTGCCAGCAGGACCGGGGAGAGGGAGACCCAGTACTTC. It translates to CASRTGERETQYF. The variable domain in full, with the rest retrieved from reference TRBV2 and TRBJ2-5, is EPEVTQTPSHQVTQMGQEVILRCVPISNHLYFYWYRQILGQKVEFLVSFYNNEISEKSEIFDDQFSVERPDGSNFTLKIRSTKLEDSAMYFCASRTGERETQYFGPGTRLLVL.

This sequence joins TRBV15 and TRBJ1-5, with D unclear. Germline V lookup: CDR1 LNHNV, CDR2 YYDKDF (reference sequence). Trimming cost V 1 base and J 4 bases, with 14 bases left between them. This CDR3 region has 16 residues. The CDR3, as DNA: TGTGCCACCAGCAGAGTACCCGACGGAGGGAATCAGCCCCAGCATTTT. Its translation is CATSRVPDGGNQPQHF. Variable domain in full (rest from reference TRBV15 and TRBJ1-5): DAMVIQNPRYQVTQFGKPVTLSCSQTLNHNVMYWYQQKSSQAPKLLFHYYDKDFNNEADTPDNFQSRRPNTSFCFLDIRSPGLGDTAMYLCATSRVPDGGNQPQHFGDGTRLSIL.

The gene calls are TRBV28 and TRBJ1-4, with 9 bases identical to TRBD1. Germline CDR1 and CDR2: MDHEN and SYDVKM. The CDR3 consists of 14 residues. V trimming: 6 bases; J trimming: 7 bases; junction bases outside the gene matches: 6. The CDR3 nucleotides read TGTGCCAGCAGCACCCCGGGACAGGGTGAAAAACTGTTTTTT. Translation gives CASSTPGQGEKLFF.

In the case of this clone: At one end the junction does not follow the germline gene, possibly because of a read error. The chain couples TRBV7-7 to TRBJ1-6; D gene uncertain. The CDR3 totals 13 residues. Germline V gene lookup returns CDR1 SSHAT and CDR2 FNYEAQ (reference sequence). The CDR3 coding sequence is TGTGCTAGCAGCTCCGATCACGGTTCACCCCTCCACTTT. Translating gives CASSSDHGSPLHF.

The chain joins TRBV27 to TRBJ2-3; maybe TRBD1 (5 bases). Germline-derived CDR1 and CDR2 are MNHEY and SMNVEV (reference sequence). The CDR3 totals 16 residues. V was cut by 3 bases and J by 7 bases, with 20 bases left in between. CDR3 coding DNA: TGTGCCAGCAGTTTTTCCCCCTTCGACAGTCTCAATACGCAGTATTTT. It is translated as CASSFSPFDSLNTQYF.

A note on this clone: One end of the junction fails to match germline, which may point to a read error. V gene TRBV5-1 combines with J gene TRBJ1-2; 12 bases are shared with TRBD1. The V gene's germline CDR1 is SGHRS and CDR2 YFSETQ. The CDR3 length is 14 residues. In DNA, the CDR3 is TGCGCCAGCAGGTTGGGACAGGGGGCTGGTGGCTACACCTTC. It specifies CASRLGQGAGGYTF.

V and J are TRBV5-1 and TRBJ1-1; D might be TRBD1 (5 bases). The length of the CDR3 is 13 residues. V was shortened by 0 bases and J by 5 bases, with 8 bases between the two germline ends. CDR1 is SGHRS and CDR2 is YFSETQ in the germline V gene. The CDR3 bases are TGCGCCAGCAGCTTGGAGACAGTTACTGAAGCTTTCTTT. It is translated as CASSLETVTEAFF. The complete variable domain, with remaining parts taken from reference TRBV5-1 and TRBJ1-1, reads KAGVTQTPRYLIKTRGQQVTLSCSPISGHRSVSWYQQTPGQGLQFLFEYFSETQRNKGNFPGRFSGRQFSNSRSEMNVSTLELGDSALYLCASSLETVTEAFFGQGTRLTVV.

V gene TRBV30 combines with J gene TRBJ1-2; D call uncertain. CDR3 length: 13 residues. Deletions cut 0 bases from V and 4 bases from J, with 9 bases between. Germline lookup yields CDR1 GTSNPN and CDR2 SVGIG (reference sequence). CDR3 loop: CAWSVQVGYGYTF. DNA of the CDR3: TGTGCCTGGAGTGTACAAGTGGGCTATGGCTACACCTTC.

The chain is built from TRBV11-1 and TRBJ2-3; D assignment may be TRBD1 or TRBD2 (5 bases each). The CDR3 is 15 residues long. V lost 5 bases, J lost 2 bases, and 14 bases lay in between. The germline V gene has CDR1 SGHAT and CDR2 FQDESV (reference sequence). The CDR3 loop reads CASSLSGTVTDTQYF. CDR3 coding DNA: TGTGCCAGCAGCCTCTCCGGGACCGTCACAGATACGCAGTATTTT.

The chain is built from TRBV3-1 (or the pseudogene TRBV3-2) and TRBJ1-5; possibly TRBD1 for D (5 bases). Trimming cost V 4 bases and J 4 bases, with 20 bases left between them. This CDR3 is 17 amino acids long. CDR1 is LGHDT and CDR2 is YNNKEL in the germline V gene (reference sequence). CDR3: CASSPMDLGGGNQPQHF. Written as DNA, the CDR3 is TGTGCCAGCAGCCCAATGGACCTGGGGGGGGGTAATCAGCCCCAGCATTTT.

The rearrangement links TRBV11-2 to TRBJ1-6, with 8 bases that match TRBD1. The CDR3 is 15 amino acids. Germline-derived CDR1 and CDR2 are SGHAT and FQNNGV. The trim removed 5 bases at V and 5 bases at J, leaving 5 bases unmatched. DNA of the CDR3: TGTGCCAGCAGCCCACAGGGGGGCAATAATTCACCCCTCCACTTT. This encodes CASSPQGGNNSPLHF.

The gene calls are TRBV4-3 and TRBJ1-6; D possibly corresponds to TRBD1 (6 bases). This CDR3 region has 18 residues. V was pared by 4 bases and J by 3 bases, with 19 bases between. Germline-derived CDR1 and CDR2 are LGHNA and YSLEER. The CDR3 spells CASSLTRGIGYYNSPLHF. The CDR3 DNA is TGCGCCAGCAGCCTGACCAGGGGAATAGGGTACTATAATTCACCCCTCCACTTT.

The chain combines TRBV9 with TRBJ2-3, with 11 positions matching TRBD2. The CDR3 extends over 16 amino acids. CDR1 is SGDLS, CDR2 YYNGEE, per germline. Germline trimming cut 0 bases from V and 6 bases from J; bases unmatched to any gene: 6. This CDR3 is CASSVVTSGASDTQYF. The CDR3 DNA reads as TGTGCCAGCAGCGTAGTGACTAGCGGGGCTAGCGATACGCAGTATTTT.

This clone was recorded a few times. CDR3 nucleotides: TGTGCCATCAGGGTCGTGGGGCAGACTGAAGCTTTCTTT. This sequence encodes CAIRVVGQTEAFF. The rearrangement uses TRBV10-3 and TRBJ1-1; tentatively, D is TRBD1 (5 bases). CDR3 length equals 13 residues. The germline CDR1 and CDR2 sequences are ENHRY and SYGVKD. V lost 6 bases and J 5 bases, leaving 13 bases between the germline ends.

This chain connects TRBV5-1 to TRBJ1-2; TRBD1 matches 7 bases. This CDR3 is built from 16 residues. Germline trimming cut 6 bases from V and 8 bases from J; bases unmatched to any gene: 19. Germline lookup yields CDR1 SGHRS and CDR2 YFSETQ. CDR3 in DNA: TGCGCCAGCACACAGGACAGGCCCACAAAAACTTGGGGCTACACCTTC. Its translation is CASTQDRPTKTWGYTF.

The CDR3 is CASSSTGEGSYGYTF. The CDR3 region has the DNA TGTGCCAGTAGTTCAACAGGGGAGGGGAGCTATGGCTACACCTTC. The chain is built from TRBV19 and TRBJ1-2; 7 positions match TRBD1. V lost 5 bases, J lost 4 bases, and 10 bases stayed unmatched. Germline V gene sequence: CDR1 LNHDA, CDR2 SQIVND (reference sequence). This CDR3 has 15 residues.

This CDR3 reads CASSLTSGASSNGYTF. Written as DNA, the CDR3 is TGTGCCAGCAGCTTAACCTCGGGGGCGTCTTCGAATGGCTACACCTTC. This chain joins TRBV7-2 and TRBJ1-2; D may be TRBD1 (6 bases). Deletions cut 2 bases from V and 6 bases from J, with 19 bases between. The CDR3 length is 16 residues. Germline values: CDR1 SGHTA, CDR2 FQGNSA.